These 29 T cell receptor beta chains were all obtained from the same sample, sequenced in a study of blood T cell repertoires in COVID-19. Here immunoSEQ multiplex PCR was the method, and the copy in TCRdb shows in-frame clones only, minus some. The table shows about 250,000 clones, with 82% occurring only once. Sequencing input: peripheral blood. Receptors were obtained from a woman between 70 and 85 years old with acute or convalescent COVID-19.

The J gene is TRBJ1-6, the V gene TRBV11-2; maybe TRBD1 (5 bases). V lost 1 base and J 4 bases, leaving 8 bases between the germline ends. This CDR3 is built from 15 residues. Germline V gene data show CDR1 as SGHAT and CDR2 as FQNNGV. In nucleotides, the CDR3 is TGTGCCAGCAGCTTAGCGGGGGGGTATAATTCACCCCTCCACTTT. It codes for CASSLAGGYNSPLHF.

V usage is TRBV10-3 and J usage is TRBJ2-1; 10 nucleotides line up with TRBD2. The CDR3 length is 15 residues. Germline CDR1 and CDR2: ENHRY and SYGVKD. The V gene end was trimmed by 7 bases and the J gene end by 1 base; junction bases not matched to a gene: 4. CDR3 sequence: CAIMASGGSYNEQFF. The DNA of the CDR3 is TGTGCCATCATGGCTAGCGGGGGATCCTACAATGAGCAGTTCTTC.

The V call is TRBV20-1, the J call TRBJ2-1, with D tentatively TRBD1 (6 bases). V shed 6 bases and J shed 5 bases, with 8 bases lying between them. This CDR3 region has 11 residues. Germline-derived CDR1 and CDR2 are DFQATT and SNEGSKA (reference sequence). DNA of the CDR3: TGCAGTGCGAGGACAGACAATGAGCAGTTCTTC. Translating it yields CSARTDNEQFF.

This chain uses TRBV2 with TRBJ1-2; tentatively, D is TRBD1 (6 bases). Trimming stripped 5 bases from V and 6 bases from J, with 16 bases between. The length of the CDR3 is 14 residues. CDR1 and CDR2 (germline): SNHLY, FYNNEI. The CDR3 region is CASSPNDRNDGYTF. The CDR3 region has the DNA TGTGCCAGCAGTCCCAACGACAGGAACGATGGCTACACCTTC.

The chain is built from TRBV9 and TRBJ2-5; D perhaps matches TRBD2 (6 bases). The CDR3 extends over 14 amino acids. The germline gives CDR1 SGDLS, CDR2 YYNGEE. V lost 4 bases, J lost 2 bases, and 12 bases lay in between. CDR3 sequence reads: CASSNWEVQETQYF. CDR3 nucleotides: TGTGCCAGCAGCAATTGGGAGGTTCAAGAGACCCAGTACTTC.

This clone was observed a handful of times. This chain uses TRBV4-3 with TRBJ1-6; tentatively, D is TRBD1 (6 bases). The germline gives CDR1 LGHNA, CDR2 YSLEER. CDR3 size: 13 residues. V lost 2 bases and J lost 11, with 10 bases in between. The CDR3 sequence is CASSQTGWPPLHF. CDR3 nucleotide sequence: TGCGCCAGCAGCCAAACAGGGTGGCCACCCCTCCACTTT.

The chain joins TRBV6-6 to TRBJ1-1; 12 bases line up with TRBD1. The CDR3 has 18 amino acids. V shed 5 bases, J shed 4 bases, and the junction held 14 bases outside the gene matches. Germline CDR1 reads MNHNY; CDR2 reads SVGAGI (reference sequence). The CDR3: CASSRTSGQGARGTEAFF. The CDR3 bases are TGTGCCAGCAGTCGAACTTCGGGACAGGGGGCCCGGGGCACTGAAGCTTTCTTT.

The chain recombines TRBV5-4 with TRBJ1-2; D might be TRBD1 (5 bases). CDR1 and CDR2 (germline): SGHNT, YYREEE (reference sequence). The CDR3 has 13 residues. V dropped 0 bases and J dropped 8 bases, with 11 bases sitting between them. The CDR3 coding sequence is TGTGCCAGCAGCTTGGCACAGGTGGGAGGCTACACCTTC. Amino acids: CASSLAQVGGYTF.

The CDR3, as DNA: TGTGCCAGCAGCTTTGGCCGGGGCACTGAAGCTTTCTTT. This gives the protein CASSFGRGTEAFF. This chain links TRBV7-2 with TRBJ1-1; D uncertain. Trimming removed 3 bases at V and 4 bases at J, with 9 bases between. CDR1 is SGHTA, CDR2 FQGNSA, per germline. This CDR3 is 13 amino acids long.

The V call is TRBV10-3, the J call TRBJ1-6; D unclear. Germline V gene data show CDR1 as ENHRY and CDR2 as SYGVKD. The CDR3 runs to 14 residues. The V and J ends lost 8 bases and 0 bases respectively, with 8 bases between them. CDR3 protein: CAISQSSYNSPLHF. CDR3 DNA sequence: TGTGCCATCTCACAGAGCTCCTATAATTCACCCCTCCACTTT.

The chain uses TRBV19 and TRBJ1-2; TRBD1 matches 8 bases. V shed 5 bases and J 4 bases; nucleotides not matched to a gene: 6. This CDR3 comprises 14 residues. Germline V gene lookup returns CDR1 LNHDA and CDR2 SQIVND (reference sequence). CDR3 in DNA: TGTGCCAGTAGTGCACAGGGGGAGGGCTATGGCTACACCTTC. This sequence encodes CASSAQGEGYGYTF.

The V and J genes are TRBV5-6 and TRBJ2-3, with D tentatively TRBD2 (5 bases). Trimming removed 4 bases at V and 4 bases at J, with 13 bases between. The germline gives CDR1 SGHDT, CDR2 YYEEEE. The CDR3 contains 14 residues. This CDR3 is CASSLIARPDTQYF. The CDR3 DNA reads TGTGCCAGCAGCCTGATAGCGCGACCAGATACGCAGTATTTT.

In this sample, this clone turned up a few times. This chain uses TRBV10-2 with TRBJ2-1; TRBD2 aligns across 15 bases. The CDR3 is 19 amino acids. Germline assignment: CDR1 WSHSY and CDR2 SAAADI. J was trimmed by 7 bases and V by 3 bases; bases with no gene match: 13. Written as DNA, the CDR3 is TGCGCCAGCAGTGAAGGACTAGCGGGGGGGCGTTTATTTGGGAATGAGCAGTTCTTC. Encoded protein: CASSEGLAGGRLFGNEQFF.

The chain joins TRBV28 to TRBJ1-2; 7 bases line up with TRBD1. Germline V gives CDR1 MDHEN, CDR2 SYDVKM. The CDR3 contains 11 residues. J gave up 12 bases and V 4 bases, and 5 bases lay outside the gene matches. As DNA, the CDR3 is TGTGCCAGCAGTTCCCAGACAGGGAACACCTTC. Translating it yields CASSSQTGNTF.

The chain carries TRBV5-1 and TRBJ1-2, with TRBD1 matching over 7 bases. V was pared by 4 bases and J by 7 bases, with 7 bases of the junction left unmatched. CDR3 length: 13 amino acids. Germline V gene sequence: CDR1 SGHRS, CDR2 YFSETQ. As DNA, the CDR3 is TGCGCCAGCAGCCCCGAGGGACAGTTTGGCTACACCTTC. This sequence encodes CASSPEGQFGYTF.

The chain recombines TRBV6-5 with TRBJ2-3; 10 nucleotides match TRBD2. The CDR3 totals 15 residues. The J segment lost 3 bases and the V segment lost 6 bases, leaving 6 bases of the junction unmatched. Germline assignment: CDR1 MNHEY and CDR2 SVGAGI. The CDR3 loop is CASRSSGGGTDTQYF. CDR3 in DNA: TGTGCCAGCAGATCAAGCGGGGGGGGAACAGATACGCAGTATTTT.

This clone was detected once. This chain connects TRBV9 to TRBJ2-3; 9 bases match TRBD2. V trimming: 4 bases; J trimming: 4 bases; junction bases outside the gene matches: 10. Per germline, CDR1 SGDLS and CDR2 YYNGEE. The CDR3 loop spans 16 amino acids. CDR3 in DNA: TGTGCCAGCAGCACCGACGGGACTAGCCCTTCAGATACGCAGTATTTT. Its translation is CASSTDGTSPSDTQYF.

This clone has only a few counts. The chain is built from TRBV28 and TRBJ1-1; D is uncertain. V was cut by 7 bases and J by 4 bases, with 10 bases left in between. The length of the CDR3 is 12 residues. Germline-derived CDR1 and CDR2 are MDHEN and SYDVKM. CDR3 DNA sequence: TGTGCCAGCACCCCTCGGGGCACTGAAGCTTTCTTT. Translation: CASTPRGTEAFF.

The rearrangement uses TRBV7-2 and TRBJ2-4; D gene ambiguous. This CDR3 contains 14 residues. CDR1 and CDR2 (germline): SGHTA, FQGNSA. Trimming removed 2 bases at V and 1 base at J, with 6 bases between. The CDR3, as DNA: TGTGCCAGCAGCTTATCGTTGGCCAAAAACATTCAGTACTTC. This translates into CASSLSLAKNIQYF.

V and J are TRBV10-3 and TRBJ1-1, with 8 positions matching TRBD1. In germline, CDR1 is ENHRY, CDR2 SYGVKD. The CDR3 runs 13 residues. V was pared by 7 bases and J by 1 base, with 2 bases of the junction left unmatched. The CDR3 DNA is TGTGCCATCAACAGGGGGGAGAACACTGAAGCTTTCTTT. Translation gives CAINRGENTEAFF.

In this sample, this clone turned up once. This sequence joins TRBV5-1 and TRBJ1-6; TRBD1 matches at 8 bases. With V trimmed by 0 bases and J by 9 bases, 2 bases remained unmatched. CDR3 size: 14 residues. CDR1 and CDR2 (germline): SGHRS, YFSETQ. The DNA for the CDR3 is TGCGCCAGCAGCTTGGACAGGGGGTCTTCACCCCTCCACTTT. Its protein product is CASSLDRGSSPLHF.

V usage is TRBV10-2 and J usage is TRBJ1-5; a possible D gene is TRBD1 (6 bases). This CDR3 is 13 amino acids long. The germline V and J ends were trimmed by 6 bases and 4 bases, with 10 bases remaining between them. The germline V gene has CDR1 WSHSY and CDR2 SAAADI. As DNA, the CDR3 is TGCGCCAGCAGCCTGGACAGAAATCAGCCCCAGCATTTT. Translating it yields CASSLDRNQPQHF.

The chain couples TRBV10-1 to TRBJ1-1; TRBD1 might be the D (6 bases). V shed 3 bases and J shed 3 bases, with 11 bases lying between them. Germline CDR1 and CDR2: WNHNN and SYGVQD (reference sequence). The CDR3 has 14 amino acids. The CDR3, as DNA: TGCGCCAGCAGTGAAGGGGGATCGGACACTGAAGCTTTCTTT. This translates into CASSEGGSDTEAFF.

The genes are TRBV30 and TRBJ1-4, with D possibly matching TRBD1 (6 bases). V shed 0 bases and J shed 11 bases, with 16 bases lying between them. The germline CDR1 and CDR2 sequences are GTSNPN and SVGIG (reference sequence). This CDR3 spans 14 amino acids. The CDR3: CAWSVSGRGGKLFF. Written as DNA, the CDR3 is TGTGCCTGGAGTGTTTCGGGCAGGGGAGGGAAACTGTTTTTT. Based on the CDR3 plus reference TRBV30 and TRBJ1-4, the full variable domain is SQTIHQWPATLVQPVGSPLSLECTVEGTSNPNLYWYRQAAGRGLQLLFYSVGIGQISSEVPQNLSASRPQDRQFILSSKKLLLSDSGFYLCAWSVSGRGGKLFFGSGTQLSVL.

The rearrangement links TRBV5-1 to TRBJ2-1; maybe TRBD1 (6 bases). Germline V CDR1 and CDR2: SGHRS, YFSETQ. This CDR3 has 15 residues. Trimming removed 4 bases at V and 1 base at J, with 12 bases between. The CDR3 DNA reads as TGCGCCAGCAGCATAACAGGGATATCCTACAATGAGCAGTTCTTC. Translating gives CASSITGISYNEQFF.

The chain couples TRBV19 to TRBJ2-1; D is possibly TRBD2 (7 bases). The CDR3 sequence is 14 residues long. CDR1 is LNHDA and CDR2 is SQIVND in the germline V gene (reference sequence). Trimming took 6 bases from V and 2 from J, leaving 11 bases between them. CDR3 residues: CASRGGGTYNEQFF. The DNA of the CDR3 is TGTGCCAGTAGAGGGGGGGGGACCTACAATGAGCAGTTCTTC.

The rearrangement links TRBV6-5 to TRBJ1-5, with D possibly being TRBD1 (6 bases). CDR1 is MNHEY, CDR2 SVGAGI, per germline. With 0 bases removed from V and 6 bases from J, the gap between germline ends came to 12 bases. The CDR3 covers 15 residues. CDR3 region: CASSYSYREGQPQHF. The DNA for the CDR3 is TGTGCCAGCAGTTACTCGTACAGGGAGGGTCAGCCCCAGCATTTT.

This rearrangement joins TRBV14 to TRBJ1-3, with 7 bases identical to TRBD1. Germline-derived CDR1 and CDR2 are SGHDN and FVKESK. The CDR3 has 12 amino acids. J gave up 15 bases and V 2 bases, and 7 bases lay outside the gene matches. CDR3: CASSQNPGQKYF. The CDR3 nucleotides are TGTGCCAGCAGCCAAAATCCGGGACAGAAATATTTT. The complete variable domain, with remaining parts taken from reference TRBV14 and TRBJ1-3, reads EAGVTQFPSHSVIEKGQTVTLRCDPISGHDNLYWYRRVMGKEIKFLLHFVKESKQDESGMPNNRFLAERTGGTYSTLKVQPAELEDSGVYFCASSQNPGQKYFGEGSWLTVV.

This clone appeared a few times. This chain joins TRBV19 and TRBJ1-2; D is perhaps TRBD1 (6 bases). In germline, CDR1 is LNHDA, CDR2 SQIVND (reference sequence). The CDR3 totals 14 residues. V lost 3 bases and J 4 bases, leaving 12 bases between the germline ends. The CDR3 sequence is CASSIRDTTYGYTF. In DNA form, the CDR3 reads TGTGCCAGTAGTATCCGGGACACCACCTATGGCTACACCTTC.